Shown below are 22 T cell receptor beta chains from a single sample sequenced in a study of metastatic and nonmetastatic thyroid tumors (dated by TCRdb to 2020 to 2022). Receptors were amplified or captured by PCR. Sequencing was performed on an Illumina HiSeq 4000. TCRdb itself trimmed the public reads at Q25 with fastp, ran MiXCR and retained productive beta chains. This sample has about 85,000 clones in its table, and 8.6% of those were observed once. The ten top clones hold around 8.5% of the sample. Before undergoing thyroid surgery, none of the patients had been given any kind of treatment. Sequenced material: blood. The receptors here all came from a female donor with papillary thyroid cancer or a benign thyroid nodule (not recorded which). Some clones in this sample may be carry-over from other donors' samples.

This clone was found many times. CDR3 sequence: CASRETGAGANVLTF. CDR3 DNA: TGTGCCAGCAGGGAGACAGGGGCTGGGGCCAACGTCCTGACTTTC. The rearrangement joins TRBV6-1 to TRBJ2-6; 8 nucleotides match TRBD1. J was trimmed by 2 bases and V by 6 bases; bases with no gene match: 3. The V gene's germline CDR1 is MNHNS and CDR2 SASEGT. The CDR3 is 15 amino acids.

This clone has a handful of counts. A much bigger clone sits one base away, suggesting this may be a read error. Additional DNA sequences in this sample encode the identical CDR3. V and J are TRBV15 and TRBJ2-3; D is uncertain. V was cut by 3 bases and J by 4 bases, with 11 bases left in between. Germline V gene lookup returns CDR1 LNHNV and CDR2 YYDKDF (reference sequence). The CDR3 has 14 amino acids. The CDR3 reads CATSREREADTQYF. The CDR3 region has the DNA TGTGCCACCAGCAGGGAACGAGAGGCAGATACGCAGTATTTT. Full variable domain (remainder filled in from reference TRBV15 and TRBJ2-3): DAMVIQNPRYQVTQFGKPVTLSCSQTLNHNVMYWYQQKSSQAPKLLFHYYDKDFNNEADTPDNFQSRRPNTSFCFLDIRSPGLGDTAMYLCATSREREADTQYFGPGTRLTVL.

As concerns this clone: The junction differs from germline at one of its ends, possibly a read error. The chain is built from TRBV18 and TRBJ1-1; TRBD1 is a possible D gene (5 bases). Germline loops: CDR1 KGHSH, CDR2 LQKENI. This CDR3 is 13 amino acids long. Written as DNA, the CDR3 is TGTGCCAGCTCACCACCAGGGGAGGGTGAATCTTTCTTT. This encodes CASSPPGEGESFF.

This clone has at least ten counts. The V call is TRBV4-1, the J call TRBJ2-1; 11 positions agree with TRBD2. Germline-derived CDR1 and CDR2 are MGHRA and YSYEKL. J lost 7 bases, V lost 5 bases, and 7 bases had no gene match. The CDR3 covers 15 residues. The DNA for the CDR3 is TGCGCCAGCAGCGGGGGGACTAGCGGCCTAAATGAGCAGTTCTTC. The encoded protein is CASSGGTSGLNEQFF.

The table lists this clone with many counts. This chain joins TRBV7-3 and TRBJ2-3, with TRBD1 as a possible D gene (6 bases). CDR3 size: 13 residues. Germline CDR1 reads SGHTA; CDR2 reads FQGTGA. V lost 5 bases and J 6 bases, leaving 12 bases between the germline ends. CDR3 in amino acids: CASSPQGSDTQYF. In DNA, the CDR3 is TGTGCCAGCAGCCCACAGGGTTCGGATACGCAGTATTTT.

This clone appeared many times. This chain uses TRBV7-9 with TRBJ2-2; TRBD1 or TRBD2 may be the D gene (5 bases each). CDR1 is SEHNR and CDR2 is FQNEAQ in the germline V gene (reference sequence). V lost 3 bases and J 6 bases, leaving 14 bases between the germline ends. The CDR3 length is 15 residues. Written as DNA, the CDR3 is TGTGCCAGCAGCTTGTACCGGGGCGGTTCCGGGGAGCTGTTTTTT. The encoded protein is CASSLYRGGSGELFF. The full variable domain, rest sourced from reference TRBV7-9 and TRBJ2-2, is DTGVSQNPRHKITKRGQNVTFRCDPISEHNRLYWYRQTLGQGPEFLTYFQNEAQLEKSRLLSDRFSAERPKGSFSTLEIQRTEQGDSAMYLCASSLYRGGSGELFFGEGSRLTVL.

This clone has ten or more counts. The chain joins TRBV27 to TRBJ1-1, with 9 positions matching TRBD1. This CDR3 region has 13 residues. The germline gives CDR1 MNHEY, CDR2 SMNVEV (reference sequence). The V and J ends lost 8 bases and 0 bases, in that order; junction bases with no gene match: 1. CDR3 coding DNA: TGTGCCAGCTACAGGGGGCTGAACACTGAAGCTTTCTTT. This gives the protein CASYRGLNTEAFF.

Many counts were recorded for this clone. The CDR3 DNA sequence: TGTGCCAGCAGGGGTACGGTATTCTCTGGAAACACCATATATTTT. This sequence encodes CASRGTVFSGNTIYF. The J gene is TRBJ1-3, the V gene TRBV12-3 or TRBV12-4; no clear D. Trimming took 6 bases from V and 0 from J, leaving 12 bases between them. The CDR3 totals 15 residues.

As to this clone: This may stem from a read error, because a much larger clone lies one nucleotide away. V and J are TRBV7-6 and TRBJ1-1; D ambiguous. CDR1 and CDR2 from the germline V gene are SGHVS and FNYEAQ. CDR3 length: 13 residues. The chain's CDR3 is CASSINSGTEASF. The CDR3 region has the DNA TGTGCCAGCTCCATAAATTCGGGCACTGAAGCTTCCTTT.

The CDR3 coding sequence is TGTGCCAGCAGCATACAGGGGTTGATTCGGGAGCAGTACTTC. Encoded protein: CASSIQGLIREQYF. The chain joins TRBV2 to TRBJ2-7; 7 bases fit TRBD1. Trimming at V came to 6 bases and at J to 7 bases, leaving 12 bases not matched to a gene. Germline V gene sequence: CDR1 SNHLY, CDR2 FYNNEI. The CDR3 extends over 14 amino acids.

This clone was seen at least ten times. This rearrangement joins TRBV3-1 to TRBJ2-5; 15 nucleotides match TRBD2. This CDR3 has 16 residues. Germline V gives CDR1 LGHDT, CDR2 YNNKEL (reference sequence). J lost 5 bases, V lost 5 bases, and 6 bases had no gene match. CDR3 bases: TGTGCCAGCAGCTTGGGACTAGCGGGGGGACCTGAGACCCAGTACTTC. This sequence encodes CASSLGLAGGPETQYF.

This clone was counted ten times or more. The chain links TRBV5-1 to TRBJ1-4; D is undetermined. The CDR3 runs 15 residues. Trimming stripped 0 bases from V and 0 bases from J, with 6 bases between. Germline assignment: CDR1 SGHRS and CDR2 YFSETQ. CDR3 amino acids: CASSLGGTTNEKLFF. The CDR3 bases are TGCGCCAGCAGCTTGGGAGGGACAACTAATGAAAAACTGTTTTTT.

This chain links TRBV21-1 with TRBJ2-3; TRBD1 is taken as the D call from the table, unchecked against the DNA. TRBV21-1 is a recognized pseudogene. The CDR3 loop spans 18 amino acids. CDR3 DNA: TGTGCCAGCAGCTCACCTGGGGGGGCGGGGTGGCTGGAAGATACGCAGTATTTT. It encodes CASSSPGGAGWLEDTQYF.

The chain combines TRBV10-1 with TRBJ2-2; D ambiguous. The CDR3 totals 14 residues. V dropped 7 bases and J dropped 2 bases, with 11 bases sitting between them. Germline V gene lookup returns CDR1 WNHNN and CDR2 SYGVQD (reference sequence). CDR3 residues: CASNENVNTGELFF. DNA of the CDR3: TGCGCCAGCAACGAGAACGTAAACACCGGGGAGCTGTTTTTT.

This clone was seen at least ten times. The CDR3 is CASSLTGFTEAFF. The CDR3 region has the DNA TGTGCCAGCAGCTTAACAGGGTTCACTGAAGCTTTCTTT. The chain is built from TRBV7-6 and TRBJ1-1, with D possibly matching TRBD1 (6 bases). The CDR3 sequence is 13 residues long. Germline loops: CDR1 SGHVS, CDR2 FNYEAQ. Trimming shortened V by 2 bases and J by 4 bases, and 8 bases separated the two germline ends.

This clone has a count of ten or more. The CDR3 protein is CASSLGELTGNTEAFF. The CDR3 DNA sequence: TGCGCCAGCAGCTTAGGCGAACTTACAGGGAACACTGAAGCTTTCTTT. This sequence joins TRBV5-1 and TRBJ1-1, with D perhaps TRBD1 (5 bases). The germline V gene has CDR1 SGHRS and CDR2 YFSETQ. This CDR3 comprises 16 residues. Deletions cut 2 bases from V and 1 base from J, with 15 bases between.

This clone was seen repeatedly, ten times or more. V gene TRBV6-5 combines with J gene TRBJ1-6; D is unclear. V was trimmed by 1 base and J by 10 bases, leaving 11 bases between them. The germline V gene encodes CDR1 MNHEY and CDR2 SVGAGI. This CDR3 spans 14 amino acids. The CDR3 coding sequence is TGTGCCAGCAGTTACTACTTAATGGGCTCACCCCTCCACTTT. This codes for CASSYYLMGSPLHF.

This rearrangement joins TRBV29-1 to TRBJ2-4; TRBD1 agrees at 11 bases. The germline CDR1 and CDR2 sequences are SQVTM and ANQGSEA. The V and J ends lost 4 bases and 7 bases, in that order; junction bases with no gene match: 0. The CDR3 sequence is 12 residues long. CDR3: CSVGDRGNIQYF. CDR3 nucleotides: TGCAGCGTTGGGGACAGGGGGAACATTCAGTACTTC.

This clone was picked up many times. This chain connects TRBV11-2 to TRBJ2-2; TRBD2 aligns across 8 bases. J was trimmed by 7 bases and V by 3 bases; bases with no gene match: 4. The V gene's germline CDR1 is SGHAT and CDR2 FQNNGV. The CDR3 totals 14 residues. CDR3 protein: CASSFGGADGELFF. The CDR3 DNA reads TGTGCCAGCAGCTTCGGGGGGGCCGACGGGGAGCTGTTTTTT.

The chain links TRBV12-5 to TRBJ2-5; 9 bases map to TRBD1. The CDR3 consists of 14 residues. Germline loops: CDR1 LGHNT, CDR2 FRNRAP. V shed 1 base, J shed 4 bases, and the junction held 1 base outside the gene matches. The CDR3 here is CASGLAQGAETQYF. CDR3 nucleotides: TGTGCTAGTGGTTTGGCACAGGGGGCAGAGACCCAGTACTTC.

This clone was detected many times. This sequence joins TRBV3-1 and TRBJ1-6; 9 positions match TRBD1. CDR1 LGHDT and CDR2 YNNKEL come from the germline V gene (reference sequence). Losses at the gene ends were 3 bases for V and 10 bases for J; bases not matched to a gene: 7. CDR3 length: 15 residues. DNA for the CDR3: TGTGCCAGCAGCCACTCGGACAGGGGTGTGTCACCCCTCCACTTT. This gives the protein CASSHSDRGVSPLHF.

A note on this clone: This may be a read error: a much more frequent sequence differs by one nucleotide. This specimen includes other DNA sequences encoding the same CDR3. The rearrangement joins TRBV3-1 to TRBJ1-2; no reliable D call. Germline CDR1 and CDR2: LGHDT and YNNKEL (reference sequence). This CDR3 region has 14 residues. The CDR3 loop reads CASSQDPSSYGYTF. CDR3 nucleotide sequence: TGCGCCAGCAGCCAAGATCCCAGCAGCTATGGCTACACCTTC.